The clone carrying this TCR beta chain was seen many times. Its antigen remains unknown. Diagnoses used clinical symptoms, serum thyroxine and TRAb, thyroid ultrasound and orbital computed tomography. V lost 1 base to trimming and J lost 0 bases, with 12 bases between them. The CDR3 has 15 residues. The germline V gene has CDR1 DFQATT and CDR2 SNEGSKA (reference sequence). TCR beta CDR3 regions were amplified from RNA transcripts. The HTBI primer set served for first-round RT-PCR of the TCR CDR3. TCRdb used MiXCR to reprocess the multiplex PCR reads, holding one entry per CDR3 protein. Of 550,000 to 800,000 distinct CDR3 sequences in the sample, 15% to 20% were seen once. The data originate from a study of T cells in Graves' hyperthyroidism and ophthalmopathy. Study in general: Peripheral blood was collected at initial diagnosis, before any treatment.

Study-wide findings and caveats: A model of 13 V-J pairs discriminated ophthalmopathy from stable hyperthyroidism.

This rearrangement joins TRBV20-1 to TRBJ1-2, with D hard to call. This sequence originates from a man aged 50 to 59 with Graves' hyperthyroidism. Sequencing was done on a sample of blood. The CDR3 DNA sequence: TGCAGTGCTAGAGGCATGACGGACTCTAACTATGGCTACACCTTC. Protein: CSARGMTDSNYGYTF.